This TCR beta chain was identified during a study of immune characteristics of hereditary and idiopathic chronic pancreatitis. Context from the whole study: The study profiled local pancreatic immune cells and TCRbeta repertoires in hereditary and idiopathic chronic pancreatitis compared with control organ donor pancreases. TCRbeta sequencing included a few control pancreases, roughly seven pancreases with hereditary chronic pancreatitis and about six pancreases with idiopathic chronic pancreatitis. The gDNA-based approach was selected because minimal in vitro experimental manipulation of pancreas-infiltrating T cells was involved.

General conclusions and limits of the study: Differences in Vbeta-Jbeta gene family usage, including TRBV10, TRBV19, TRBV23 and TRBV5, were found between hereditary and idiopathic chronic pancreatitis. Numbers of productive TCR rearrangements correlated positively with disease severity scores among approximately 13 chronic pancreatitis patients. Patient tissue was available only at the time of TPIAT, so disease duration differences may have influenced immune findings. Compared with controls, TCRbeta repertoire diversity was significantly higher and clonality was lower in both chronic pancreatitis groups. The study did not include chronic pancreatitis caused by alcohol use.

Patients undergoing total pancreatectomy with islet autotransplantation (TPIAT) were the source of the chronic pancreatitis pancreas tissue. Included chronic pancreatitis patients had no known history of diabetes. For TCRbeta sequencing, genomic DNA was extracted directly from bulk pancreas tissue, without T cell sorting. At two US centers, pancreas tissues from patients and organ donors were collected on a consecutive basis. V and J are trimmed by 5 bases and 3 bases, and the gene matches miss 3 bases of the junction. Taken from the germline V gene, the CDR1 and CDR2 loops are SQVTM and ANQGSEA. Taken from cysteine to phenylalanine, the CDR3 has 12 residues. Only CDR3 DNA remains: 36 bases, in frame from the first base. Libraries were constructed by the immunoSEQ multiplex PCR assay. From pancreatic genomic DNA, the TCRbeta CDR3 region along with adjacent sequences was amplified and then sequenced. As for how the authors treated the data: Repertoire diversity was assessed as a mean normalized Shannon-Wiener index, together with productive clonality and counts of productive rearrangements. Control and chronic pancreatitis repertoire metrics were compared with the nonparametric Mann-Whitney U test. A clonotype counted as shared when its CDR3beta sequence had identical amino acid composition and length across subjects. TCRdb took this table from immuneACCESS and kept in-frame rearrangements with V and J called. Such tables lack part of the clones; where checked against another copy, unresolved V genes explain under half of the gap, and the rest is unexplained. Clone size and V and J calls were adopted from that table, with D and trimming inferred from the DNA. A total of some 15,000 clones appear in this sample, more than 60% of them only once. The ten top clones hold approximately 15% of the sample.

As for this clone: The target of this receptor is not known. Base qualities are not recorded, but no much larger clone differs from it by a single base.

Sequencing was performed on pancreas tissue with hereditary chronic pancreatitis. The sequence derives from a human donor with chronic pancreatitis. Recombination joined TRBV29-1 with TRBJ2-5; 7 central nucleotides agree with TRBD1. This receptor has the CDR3 CSVRTGEETQYF. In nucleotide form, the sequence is TGCAGCGTTAGAACAGGGGAAGAGACCCAGTACTTC.